This TCR beta chain was identified during a study of CD8 T cells in Susac syndrome. The multiple sclerosis controls, all treatment-naive patients, had relapsing-remitting disease that was stable or active. Isolation of CD8+ and CD4+ T cells was performed negatively, whereas enrichment of TEMRA cells was done by FACS. The study's findings and limits: An acknowledgment was made by the study that its TCR sequencing and HLA analysis involved relatively few individuals.

V gave up 7 bases and J gave up 1 base, with 17 bases separating them. CDR3 length equals 16 residues. CDR1 and CDR2 (germline): SGHNT, YENEEA. Random hexamers were used to reverse transcribe the RNA input (about 0.45 to 1 ug). MiXCR was run by TCRdb on the immunoSEQ multiplex PCR reads, yielding one entry per CDR3 protein. The table records 100,000 to 150,000 distinct CDR3 sequences, over 80% of them present only once. Comments on this clonotype: Its antigen is not identified.

This rearrangement joins TRBV11-3 to TRBJ2-4; tentative D call: TRBD2 (6 bases). Material: CD8+ T cells from PBMCs. This clonotype was obtained from a human donor with multiple sclerosis. CDR3 amino acids: CASNQGCGEAKNIQYF. CDR3 nucleotides: TGTGCCAGCAACCAAGGGTGCGGGGAGGCCAAAAACATTCAGTACTTC. Looking up the rest from reference TRBV11-3 and TRBJ2-4 gives the full variable domain: EAGVVQSPRYKIIEKKQPVAFWCNPISGHNTLYWYLQNLGQGPELLIRYENEEAVDDSQLPKDRFSAERLKGVDSTLKIQPAELGDSAVYLCASNQGCGEAKNIQYFGAGTRLSVL.